Listed below are T cell receptor beta chains from one sample, sequenced in a study of early T cells in non-severe SARS-CoV-2 infection. One entry per CDR3 protein, called by TCRdb with MiXCR from the 5' RACE reads. The profile shows around 58,000 distinct CDR3 sequences, roughly 8% of them singletons. The sample in question was whole blood, obtained at baseline. The receptors were sampled from an adult who was a healthcare worker with PCR-confirmed SARS-CoV-2 infection or an uninfected control (not recorded which). Each CDR3 is given with its conserved first and last residue. Fields, in order: D gene, V gene, J gene, clone size, CDR3 protein, CDR3 DNA. The D gene is left open where the match is weak. Only some rows state a clone size, as once, few, many or a class for expanded clones.

D gene: NA; V gene: TRBV20-1; J gene: TRBJ2-4; clone size: NA; CDR3 protein: CSARTLQSLQPVNIQYF; CDR3 DNA: TGCAGCGCTAGAACTTTGCAGAGCCTGCAACCGGTAAACATTCAGTACTTC
D gene: NA; V gene: TRBV29-1; J gene: TRBJ2-1; clone size: few; CDR3 protein: CSVEVRSSYNEQFF; CDR3 DNA: TGCAGCGTTGAAGTTCGGAGCTCCTACAATGAGCAGTTCTTC
D gene: TRBD2; V gene: TRBV5-1; J gene: TRBJ2-3; clone size: many; CDR3 protein: CASSVPQGIISGSRLDTQYF; CDR3 DNA: TGCGCCAGCAGCGTTCCACAGGGTATCATTAGCGGGAGTCGTTTAGATACGCAGTATTTT
D gene: NA; V gene: TRBV28; J gene: TRBJ2-1; clone size: many; CDR3 protein: CASSPATGSSYNEQFF; CDR3 DNA: TGTGCCAGCAGCCCCGCGACGGGGAGCTCCTACAATGAGCAGTTCTTC
D gene: NA; V gene: TRBV29-1; J gene: TRBJ2-3; clone size: many; CDR3 protein: CSVVTESDTQYF; CDR3 DNA: TGCAGCGTTGTAACAGAATCAGATACGCAGTATTTT
D gene: NA; V gene: TRBV3-2; J gene: TRBJ2-7; clone size: NA; CDR3 protein: CASSQEGLAGGFSYEQYF; CDR3 DNA: TGTGCCAGCAGCCAAGAGGGACTAGCGGGAGGTTTTTCCTACGAGCAGTACTTC
D gene: NA; V gene: TRBV2; J gene: TRBJ2-1; clone size: NA; CDR3 protein: CASRGSYPYNEQFF; CDR3 DNA: TGTGCCAGCAGGGGCTCCTACCCCTACAATGAGCAGTTCTTC
D gene: NA; V gene: TRBV6-5; J gene: TRBJ2-1; clone size: few; CDR3 protein: CASRNGNEQFF; CDR3 DNA: TGTGCCAGCAGGAACGGCAATGAGCAGTTCTTC
D gene: TRBD1; V gene: TRBV19; J gene: TRBJ2-1; clone size: NA; CDR3 protein: CASSPGGTQTNEQFF; CDR3 DNA: TGTGCCAGTAGCCCAGGGGGTACTCAGACCAATGAGCAGTTCTTC
D gene: NA; V gene: TRBV28; J gene: TRBJ1-5; clone size: few; CDR3 protein: CASREANQPQHF; CDR3 DNA: TGTGCCAGCAGGGAGGCTAATCAGCCCCAGCATTTT
D gene: NA; V gene: TRBV20-1; J gene: TRBJ2-3; clone size: NA; CDR3 protein: CSARDGRGRTDTQYF; CDR3 DNA: TGCAGTGCTAGAGATGGCAGGGGTCGCACAGATACGCAGTATTTT
D gene: NA; V gene: TRBV18; J gene: TRBJ1-4; clone size: few; CDR3 protein: CASSPPSRGRNPATNEKLFF; CDR3 DNA: TGTGCCAGCTCACCCCCAAGCCGGGGGCGAAACCCTGCAACTAATGAAAAACTGTTTTTT
D gene: NA; V gene: TRBV6-1; J gene: TRBJ2-5; clone size: few; CDR3 protein: CASSASGTQETQYF; CDR3 DNA: TGTGCCAGCAGTGCAAGCGGAACTCAAGAGACCCAGTACTTC
D gene: NA; V gene: TRBV12-3/TRBV12-4; J gene: TRBJ1-5; clone size: many; CDR3 protein: CASSATSKNQPQHF; CDR3 DNA: TGTGCCAGCAGTGCGACATCGAAGAATCAGCCCCAGCATTTT
D gene: NA; V gene: TRBV25-1; J gene: TRBJ2-2; clone size: few; CDR3 protein: CASRAGSPPMGELFF; CDR3 DNA: TGTGCCAGCAGGGCCGGTTCCCCCCCGATGGGGGAGCTGTTTTTT
D gene: TRBD2; V gene: TRBV14; J gene: TRBJ2-1; clone size: NA; CDR3 protein: CASSHRAGGSGEQFF; CDR3 DNA: TGTGCCAGCAGCCATCGGGCGGGAGGTTCGGGTGAGCAGTTCTTC
D gene: TRBD1; V gene: TRBV6-1; J gene: TRBJ2-7; clone size: NA; CDR3 protein: CASFAFRDSLEQYF; CDR3 DNA: TGTGCCAGCTTCGCTTTCCGGGACAGTTTAGAGCAGTACTTC
D gene: NA; V gene: TRBV5-1; J gene: TRBJ2-1; clone size: NA; CDR3 protein: CASSLSGSANEQFF; CDR3 DNA: TGCGCCAGCAGCTTGTCCGGGAGTGCCAATGAGCAGTTCTTC
D gene: TRBD1; V gene: TRBV6-5; J gene: TRBJ2-7; clone size: once; CDR3 protein: CASSPRQGGKYEQYF; CDR3 DNA: TGTGCCAGCAGTCCTCGACAGGGGGGAAAGTACGAGCAGTACTTC
D gene: TRBD1; V gene: TRBV6-4; J gene: TRBJ2-2; clone size: medium-sized; CDR3 protein: CASSEQGSSTGELFF; CDR3 DNA: TGTGCCAGCAGTGAACAGGGGTCGAGCACCGGGGAGCTGTTTTTT
D gene: NA; V gene: TRBV25-1; J gene: TRBJ2-2; clone size: many; CDR3 protein: CASRLAAGELFF; CDR3 DNA: TGTGCCAGCAGACTGGCGGCGGGGGAGCTGTTTTTT
D gene: TRBD1; V gene: TRBV28; J gene: TRBJ1-6; clone size: many; CDR3 protein: CASSSHGTGVNSPLHF; CDR3 DNA: TGTGCCAGCAGTTCACACGGGACAGGGGTCAATTCACCCCTCCACTTT
D gene: TRBD1; V gene: TRBV19; J gene: TRBJ2-7; clone size: few; CDR3 protein: CASSADRATYEQYF; CDR3 DNA: TGTGCCAGTAGCGCGGACAGGGCCACCTACGAGCAGTACTTC
D gene: TRBD2; V gene: TRBV29-1; J gene: TRBJ2-3; clone size: NA; CDR3 protein: CSVGTSGTTDTQYF; CDR3 DNA: TGCAGCGTTGGGACTAGCGGAACCACAGATACGCAGTATTTT